The entry below gives a single T cell receptor beta chain sequence along with its context. The data originate from a study of blood T cell repertoires in COVID-19. Looking at the study overall: Acute and convalescent COVID-19 samples came from the United States, Italy and Spain. PBMCs, B-cell-depleted T cells, or T cells provided the cDNA or gDNA that made up the material.

Authors' methods: From reference gene primer amplification, estimates of nucleated cell counts were derived. The protocol was immunoSEQ multiplex PCR, while the TCRdb copy is restricted to in-frame clones and leaves out a portion. The D gene and trimming were derived from the DNA, and the V and J assignments and clone size from that table. Here the sample spans 110,000 to 150,000 clones, roughly four fifths being singletons. The V and J ends lost 10 bases and 9 bases respectively, with 16 bases between them. Germline-derived CDR1 and CDR2 are MDHEN and SYDVKM. The CDR3 is 12 amino acids. This clonotype was obtained from a woman older than 75 in a cohort sampled during active or convalescent COVID-19. The V and J genes are TRBV28 and TRBJ1-5; tentatively, D is TRBD1 (5 bases). Input material: peripheral blood. CDR3 residues: CATERAGVPQHF. The CDR3, as DNA: TGTGCCACCGAGCGAGCGGGGGTGCCCCAGCATTTT. Drawing the rest from reference TRBV28 and TRBJ1-5, the complete variable domain is DVKVTQSSRYLVKRTGEKVFLECVQDMDHENMFWYRQDPGLGLRLIYFSYDVKMKEKGDIPEGYSVSREKKERFSLILESASTNQTSMYLCATERAGVPQHFGDGTRLSIL.